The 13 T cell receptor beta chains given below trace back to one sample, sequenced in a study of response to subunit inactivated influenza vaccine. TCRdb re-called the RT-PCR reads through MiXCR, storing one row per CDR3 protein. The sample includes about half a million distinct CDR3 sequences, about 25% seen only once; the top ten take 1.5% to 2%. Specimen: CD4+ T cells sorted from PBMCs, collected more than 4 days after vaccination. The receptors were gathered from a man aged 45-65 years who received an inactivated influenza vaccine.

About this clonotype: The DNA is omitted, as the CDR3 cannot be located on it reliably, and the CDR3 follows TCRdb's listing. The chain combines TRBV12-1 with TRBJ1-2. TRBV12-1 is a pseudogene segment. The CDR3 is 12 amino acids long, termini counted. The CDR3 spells CASSLGLYCCTF.

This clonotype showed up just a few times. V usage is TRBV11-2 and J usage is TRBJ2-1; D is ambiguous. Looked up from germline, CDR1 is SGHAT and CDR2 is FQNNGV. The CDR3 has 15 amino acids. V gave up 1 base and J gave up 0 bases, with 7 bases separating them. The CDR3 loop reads CASSLAARSYNEQFF. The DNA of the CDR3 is TGTGCCAGCAGCTTAGCGGCCCGCTCCTACAATGAGCAGTTCTTC.

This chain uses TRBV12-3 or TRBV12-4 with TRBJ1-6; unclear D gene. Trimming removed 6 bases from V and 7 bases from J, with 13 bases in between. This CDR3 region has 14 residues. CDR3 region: CASSYRVNNSPLHF. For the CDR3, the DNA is TGTGCCAGCAGCTACCGGGTGAACAATTCACCCCTCCACTTT.

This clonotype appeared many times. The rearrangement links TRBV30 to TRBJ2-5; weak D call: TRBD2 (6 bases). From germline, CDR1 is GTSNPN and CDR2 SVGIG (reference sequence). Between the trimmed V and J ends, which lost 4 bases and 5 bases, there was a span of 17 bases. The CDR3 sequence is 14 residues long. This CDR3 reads CAWIGLGGAETQYF. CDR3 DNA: TGTGCCTGGATCGGGCTGGGCGGGGCGGAGACCCAGTACTTC.

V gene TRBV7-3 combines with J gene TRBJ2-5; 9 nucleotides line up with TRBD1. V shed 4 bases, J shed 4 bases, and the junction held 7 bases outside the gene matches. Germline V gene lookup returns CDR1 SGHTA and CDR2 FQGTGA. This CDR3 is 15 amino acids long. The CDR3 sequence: CASSSSGTGLETQYF. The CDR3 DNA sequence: TGTGCCAGCAGCTCATCCGGGACAGGGCTAGAGACCCAGTACTTC.

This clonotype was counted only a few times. In nucleotides, the CDR3 is TGTGCCAGCAGTGGAGCGGGGGAGGGACTCTACGAGCAGTACTTC. Its translation: CASSGAGEGLYEQYF. The V call is TRBV28, the J call TRBJ2-7, with TRBD2 matching 8 bases. There are 15 residues in the CDR3. After removal of 5 bases from V and 3 bases from J, the junction contained 9 bases not matched to a gene. Germline V gene data show CDR1 as MDHEN and CDR2 as SYDVKM.

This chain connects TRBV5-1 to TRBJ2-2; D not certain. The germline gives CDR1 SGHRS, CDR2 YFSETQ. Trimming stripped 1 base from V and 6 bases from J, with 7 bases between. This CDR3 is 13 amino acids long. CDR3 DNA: TGCGCCAGCAGCTTGATGGTTCCCGGGGAGCTGTTTTTT. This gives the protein CASSLMVPGELFF.

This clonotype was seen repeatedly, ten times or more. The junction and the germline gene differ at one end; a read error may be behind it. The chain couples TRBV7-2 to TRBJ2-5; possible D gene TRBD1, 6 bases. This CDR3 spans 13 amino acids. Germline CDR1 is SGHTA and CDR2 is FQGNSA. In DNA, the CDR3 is TGCGCCAGCAGCCCCAGGGGCGGGGAGACCCAGTACTTC. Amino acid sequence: CASSPRGGETQYF.

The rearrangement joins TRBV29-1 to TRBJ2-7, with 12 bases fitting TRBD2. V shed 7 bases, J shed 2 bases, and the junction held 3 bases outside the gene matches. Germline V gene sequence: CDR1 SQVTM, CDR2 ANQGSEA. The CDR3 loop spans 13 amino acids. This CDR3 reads CSAGTSGPYEQYF. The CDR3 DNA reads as TGCAGCGCGGGGACTAGCGGGCCCTACGAGCAGTACTTC.

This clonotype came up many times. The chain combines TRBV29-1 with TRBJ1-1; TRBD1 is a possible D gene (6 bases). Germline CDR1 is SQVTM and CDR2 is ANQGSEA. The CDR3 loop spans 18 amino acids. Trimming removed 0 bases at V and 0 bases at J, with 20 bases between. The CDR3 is CSVEDTAPAGVLNTEAFF. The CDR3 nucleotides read TGCAGCGTTGAAGATACCGCACCGGCAGGGGTGTTGAACACTGAAGCTTTCTTT.

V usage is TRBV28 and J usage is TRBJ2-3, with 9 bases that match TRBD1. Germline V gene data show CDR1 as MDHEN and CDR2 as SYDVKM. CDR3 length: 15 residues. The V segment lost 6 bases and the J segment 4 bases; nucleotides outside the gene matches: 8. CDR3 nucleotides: TGTGCCAGCAGACCCGGAGGACAGGGGCCAGATACGCAGTATTTT. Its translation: CASRPGGQGPDTQYF.

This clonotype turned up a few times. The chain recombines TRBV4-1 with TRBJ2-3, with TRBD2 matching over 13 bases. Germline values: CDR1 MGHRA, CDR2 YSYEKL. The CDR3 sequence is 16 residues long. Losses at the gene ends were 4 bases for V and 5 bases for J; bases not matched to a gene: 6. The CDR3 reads CASSLTSGGARDTQYF. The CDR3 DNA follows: TGCGCCAGCAGCCTTACTAGCGGGGGGGCAAGAGATACGCAGTATTTT.

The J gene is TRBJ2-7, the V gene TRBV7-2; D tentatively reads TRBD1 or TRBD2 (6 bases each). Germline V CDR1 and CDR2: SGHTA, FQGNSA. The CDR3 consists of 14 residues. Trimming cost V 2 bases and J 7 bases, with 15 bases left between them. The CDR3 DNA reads TGTGCCAGCAGCTTACCCGGGGGCCCCCTGGAGCAGTACTTC. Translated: CASSLPGGPLEQYF.